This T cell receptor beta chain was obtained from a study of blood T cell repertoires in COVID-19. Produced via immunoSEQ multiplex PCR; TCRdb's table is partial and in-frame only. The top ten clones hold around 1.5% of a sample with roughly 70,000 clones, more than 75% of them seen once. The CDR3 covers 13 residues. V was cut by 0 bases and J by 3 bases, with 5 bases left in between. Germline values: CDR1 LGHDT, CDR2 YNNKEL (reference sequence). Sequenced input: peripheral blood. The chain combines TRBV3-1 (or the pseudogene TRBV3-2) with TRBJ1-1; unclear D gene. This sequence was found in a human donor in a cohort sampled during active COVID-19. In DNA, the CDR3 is TGTGCCAGCAGCCAAGACCGTCACACTGAAGCTTTCTTT. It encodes CASSQDRHTEAFF.